Listed here are 23 T cell receptor beta chains from one sample, sequenced in a study of T cell changes during pregnancy in multiple sclerosis. The assay was immunoSEQ multiplex PCR, and TCRdb's table has in-frame clones only and misses some. The sample contains 35,000 to 55,000 clones, roughly nine tenths of which appear only once. The sequencing here drew on CD4+ T cells from peripheral blood mononuclear cells, taken after pregnancy. These receptors were collected from a female donor with multiple sclerosis, enrolled in a pregnancy study.

The chain uses TRBV7-9 and TRBJ2-7, with 8 positions matching TRBD1. V trimming: 5 bases; J trimming: 3 bases; junction bases outside the gene matches: 6. Germline-derived CDR1 and CDR2 are SEHNR and FQNEAQ (reference sequence). The CDR3 is 14 residues long. The CDR3 spells CASSRTGIDYEQYF. Written as DNA, the CDR3 is TGTGCCAGCAGCCGGACAGGGATCGACTACGAGCAGTACTTC. The whole variable domain, filled in from reference TRBV7-9 and TRBJ2-7, reads DTGVSQNPRHKITKRGQNVTFRCDPISEHNRLYWYRQTLGQGPEFLTYFQNEAQLEKSRLLSDRFSAERPKGSFSTLEIQRTEQGDSAMYLCASSRTGIDYEQYFGPGTRLTVT.

The chain employs TRBV7-9 and TRBJ2-7, with TRBD2 matching over 12 bases. The CDR3 consists of 17 residues. With V trimmed by 0 bases and J by 0 bases, 3 bases remained unmatched. In germline, CDR1 is SEHNR, CDR2 FQNEAQ (reference sequence). Here the CDR3 DNA reads TGTGCCAGCAGCTTAGCGACGACTAGCGGGGGCTCCTACGAGCAGTACTTC. It translates to CASSLATTSGGSYEQYF.

This chain connects TRBV29-1 to TRBJ2-3, with 16 bases matching TRBD2. CDR3 length: 18 amino acids. The trim removed 6 bases at V and 4 bases at J, leaving 13 bases unmatched. Per the germline V gene, CDR1 is SQVTM and CDR2 is ANQGSEA. The CDR3 nucleotides are TGCAGCGTCACGGGGACTAGCGGGAGGGCCGTTTCGGCAGATACGCAGTATTTT. This encodes CSVTGTSGRAVSADTQYF.

This clone was seen a single time. The chain has TRBV6-1 and TRBJ1-2; 8 bases fit TRBD1. CDR1 MNHNS and CDR2 SASEGT come from the germline V gene. After removal of 6 bases from V and 8 bases from J, the junction contained 11 bases not matched to a gene. CDR3 length: 14 amino acids. In DNA, the CDR3 is TGTGCCAGCAGCCCGAACAGGGGGGCGGGGGGCTACACCTTC. Protein product: CASSPNRGAGGYTF.

The chain uses TRBV4-2 and TRBJ2-3; TRBD2 is a possible D gene (6 bases). Germline V gene sequence: CDR1 LGHNA, CDR2 YNFKEQ. The V and J ends lost 6 bases and 1 base respectively, with 11 bases between them. The CDR3 has 14 amino acids. The DNA for the CDR3 is TGTGCCAGCAGAGCAGGAGGGTGCACAGATACGCAGTATTTT. Its translation: CASRAGGCTDTQYF.

CDR3 sequence reads: CASSTGTSADTQYF. DNA for the CDR3: TGTGCCTCTAGTACTGGGACTAGCGCAGATACGCAGTATTTT. This sequence joins TRBV10-3 and TRBJ2-3; 10 bases are a match to TRBD2. The J segment lost 4 bases and the V segment lost 11 bases, leaving 9 bases of the junction unmatched. The CDR3 is 14 amino acids. Germline loops: CDR1 ENHRY, CDR2 SYGVKD.

V and J are TRBV5-6 and TRBJ2-3; D unclear. V gave up 4 bases and J gave up 0 bases, with 12 bases separating them. CDR3 length: 15 amino acids. CDR1 and CDR2 from the germline V gene are SGHDT and YYEEEE. CDR3 in DNA: TGTGCCAGCAGCCCCCTGGCGACTAGCACAGATACGCAGTATTTT. The encoded protein is CASSPLATSTDTQYF. Filled out from reference TRBV5-6 and TRBJ2-3, the complete variable domain reads DAGVTQSPTHLIKTRGQQVTLRCSPKSGHDTVSWYQQALGQGPQFIFQYYEEEERQRGNFPDRFSGHQFPNYSSELNVNALLLGDSALYLCASSPLATSTDTQYFGPGTRLTVL.

V usage is TRBV5-5 and J usage is TRBJ2-5; 7 bases are a match to TRBD1. The CDR3 length is 13 residues. V shed 4 bases, J shed 5 bases, and the junction held 5 bases outside the gene matches. Germline CDR1 and CDR2: SGHKS and YYEKEE (reference sequence). The CDR3 DNA sequence: TGTGCCAGCAGCGCGACAGGGACGGAGACCCAGTACTTC. Protein sequence: CASSATGTETQYF.

The sample holds one count of this clone. This chain uses TRBV6-4 with TRBJ1-1; 9 nucleotides agree with TRBD1. Germline lookup yields CDR1 MRHNA and CDR2 SNTAGT. The trim removed 6 bases at V and 6 bases at J, leaving 5 bases unmatched. This CDR3 is built from 13 residues. The CDR3 bases are TGTGCCAGCAGCTACAGGGGGCCCGCTGAAGCTTTCTTT. Encoded protein: CASSYRGPAEAFF.

The gene calls are TRBV28 and TRBJ1-4, with 7 bases aligning to TRBD1. The germline CDR1 and CDR2 sequences are MDHEN and SYDVKM. The CDR3 totals 15 residues. With 8 bases clipped from V and 0 bases from J, the junction kept 6 bases outside the gene matches. The CDR3, as DNA: TGTGCCAGCCAACCCGGGACAGCAACTAATGAAAAACTGTTTTTT. It specifies CASQPGTATNEKLFF.

This clone was counted between two and nine times. This rearrangement joins TRBV12-5 to TRBJ1-1, with TRBD1 as a possible D gene (6 bases). The CDR3 consists of 13 residues. Trimming pared 5 bases from V and 2 bases from J, leaving 9 bases between. In germline, CDR1 is LGHNT, CDR2 FRNRAP. Here the CDR3 reads CASGRQANTEAFF. For the CDR3, the DNA is TGTGCTAGTGGTCGACAGGCTAACACTGAAGCTTTCTTT.

The chain employs TRBV6-5 and TRBJ2-5, with TRBD2 matching over 11 bases. V shed 6 bases, J shed 5 bases, and the junction held 2 bases outside the gene matches. The CDR3 length is 13 residues. Germline V gene data show CDR1 as MNHEY and CDR2 as SVGAGI. The chain's CDR3 is CASRLAGVETQYF. CDR3 sequence (DNA): TGTGCCAGCAGACTAGCGGGAGTGGAGACCCAGTACTTC.

This chain connects TRBV5-4 to TRBJ2-5; 7 nucleotides line up with TRBD2. Germline V gene data show CDR1 as SGHNT and CDR2 as YYREEE (reference sequence). V trimming: 4 bases; J trimming: 5 bases; junction bases outside the gene matches: 8. The CDR3 consists of 14 residues. The CDR3 sequence is CASSRGLDEETQYF. The CDR3 nucleotides are TGTGCCAGCAGCCGCGGACTAGACGAGGAGACCCAGTACTTC.

The genes are TRBV5-6 and TRBJ2-3, with D maybe TRBD2 (5 bases). Germline lookup yields CDR1 SGHDT and CDR2 YYEEEE. The CDR3 has 14 amino acids. V was cut by 2 bases and J by 4 bases, with 11 bases left in between. DNA of the CDR3: TGTGCCAGCAGCTTTACTAGGTCCGCAGATACGCAGTATTTT. Its translation: CASSFTRSADTQYF.

This clone has only one observation. The chain joins TRBV10-3 to TRBJ2-5; 14 bases align to TRBD2. Germline loops: CDR1 ENHRY, CDR2 SYGVKD. This CDR3 is 15 amino acids long. The V segment lost 6 bases and the J segment 5 bases; nucleotides outside the gene matches: 5. CDR3 protein: CAIRGTSGSGETQYF. The CDR3 DNA reads TGTGCCATCAGGGGGACTAGCGGGAGTGGGGAGACCCAGTACTTC.

This chain joins TRBV5-4 and TRBJ2-3, with 7 bases that match TRBD2. Germline CDR1 is SGHNT and CDR2 is YYREEE (reference sequence). This CDR3 contains 17 residues. J lost 6 bases, V lost 4 bases, and 17 bases had no gene match. The CDR3 reads CASSLELTSRGWDTQYF. In nucleotides, the CDR3 is TGTGCCAGCAGCCTCGAGCTGACTAGCCGAGGCTGGGATACGCAGTATTTT.

J is TRBJ1-1 and V is TRBV19; D unresolved. This CDR3 is 14 amino acids long. The V end was cut by 3 bases, the J end by 4 bases, with 12 bases between. The germline V gene encodes CDR1 LNHDA and CDR2 SQIVND (reference sequence). This CDR3 reads CASSIDAIGTEAFF. CDR3 in DNA: TGTGCCAGTAGTATTGATGCAATCGGCACTGAAGCTTTCTTT.

The V gene is TRBV7-2, the J gene TRBJ1-1; TRBD1 matches at 8 bases. V shed 1 base and J 9 bases; nucleotides not matched to a gene: 4. CDR1 is SGHTA and CDR2 is FQGNSA in the germline V gene. The CDR3 contains 13 residues. The CDR3 DNA reads as TGTGCCAGCAGCTTAGAGGACAGGGTGAAAGCTTTCTTT. Translating it yields CASSLEDRVKAFF.

CDR3: CASSFSGSWSDTQYF. CDR3 DNA: TGTGCCAGCAGCTTTAGCGGGAGTTGGTCAGATACGCAGTATTTT. This chain links TRBV7-9 with TRBJ2-3; 9 positions match TRBD2. With V trimmed by 3 bases and J by 4 bases, 5 bases remained unmatched. Germline V gives CDR1 SEHNR, CDR2 FQNEAQ (reference sequence). There are 15 residues in the CDR3.

V gene TRBV7-3 combines with J gene TRBJ2-1, with 9 bases matching TRBD1. Germline CDR1 SGHTA, CDR2 FQGTGA. The CDR3 spans 13 residues. Losses at the gene ends were 8 bases for V and 7 bases for J; bases not matched to a gene: 6. CDR3 in amino acids: CASVQGANNEQFF. CDR3 nucleotide sequence: TGTGCCAGCGTACAGGGGGCAAATAATGAGCAGTTCTTC.

The chain uses TRBV9 and TRBJ2-3; 7 bases match TRBD1. There are 17 residues in the CDR3. The germline CDR1 and CDR2 sequences are SGDLS and YYNGEE. V lost 2 bases, J lost 3 bases, and 12 bases stayed unmatched. The CDR3 spells CASSVPPGQILTDTQYF. The DNA of the CDR3 is TGTGCCAGCAGCGTTCCTCCGGGACAGATCCTTACAGATACGCAGTATTTT.

V is TRBV5-1 and J is TRBJ2-6; D call uncertain. V lost 8 bases and J 0 bases, leaving 9 bases between the germline ends. This CDR3 has 14 residues. The V gene's germline CDR1 is SGHRS and CDR2 YFSETQ. The CDR3 DNA sequence: TGCGCCAGTACCATGAGCTCTGGGGCCAACGTCCTGACTTTC. Encoded protein: CASTMSSGANVLTF.

The V gene is TRBV18, the J gene TRBJ2-2; 10 bases are a match to TRBD2. The V gene end was trimmed by 3 bases and the J gene end by 6 bases; junction bases not matched to a gene: 10. The CDR3 is made up of 17 amino acids. Germline V gene sequence: CDR1 KGHSH, CDR2 LQKENI. The CDR3 reads CASSPLGLAGVAGELFF. The CDR3, as DNA: TGTGCCAGCTCACCCCTCGGGCTAGCGGGAGTTGCCGGGGAGCTGTTTTTT.